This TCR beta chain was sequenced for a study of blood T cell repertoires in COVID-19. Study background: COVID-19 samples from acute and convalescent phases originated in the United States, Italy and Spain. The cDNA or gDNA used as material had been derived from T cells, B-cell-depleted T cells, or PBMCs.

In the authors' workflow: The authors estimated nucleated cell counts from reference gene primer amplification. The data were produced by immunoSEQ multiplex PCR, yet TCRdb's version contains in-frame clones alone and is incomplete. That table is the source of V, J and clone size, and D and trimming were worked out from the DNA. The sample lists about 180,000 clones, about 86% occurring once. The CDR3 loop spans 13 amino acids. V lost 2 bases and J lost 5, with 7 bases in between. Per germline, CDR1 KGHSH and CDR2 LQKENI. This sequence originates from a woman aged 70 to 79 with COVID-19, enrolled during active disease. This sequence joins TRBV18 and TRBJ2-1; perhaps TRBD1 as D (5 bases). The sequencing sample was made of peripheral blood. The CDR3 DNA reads TGTGCCAGCTCACCATCAGGGAACAATGAGCAGTTCTTC. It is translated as CASSPSGNNEQFF.